This T cell receptor beta chain was obtained from a study of memory CD4+ T cells and cytomegalovirus serostatus. Study-wide points: About 40% of the roughly 160 known CMV-associated TCRbeta sequences appeared in CD4+ memory. Median bootstrapped AUC for CMV status was approximately 0.96 originally, about 0.9 US-trained.

As originally analysed: Out-of-frame sequences were removed, leaving around 2,000,000 distinct TCRbeta sequences. Assay used: immunoSEQ multiplex PCR; TCRdb lists only in-frame clones, some missing. V and J calls and clone size come straight from that table; D and trimming were deduced from the DNA. The sample gives tens of thousands of clones, about four fifths of which show up once; 2% is in the top ten. Concerning this clone: Its antigen is currently unknown.

Single viable CD3+CD4+CD8-CD45RO+ cells were sorted as the memory CD4+ T cells. After thawing, CD4+ T cells were positively selected. Germline V lookup: CDR1 MNHEY, CDR2 SVGAGI. The CDR3 runs to 14 residues. The V segment lost 3 bases and the J segment 6 bases; nucleotides outside the gene matches: 6. The chain couples TRBV6-5 to TRBJ2-7; 9 bases match TRBD2. The sequencing sample was made of memory CD4+ T cells from blood. This sequence was found in an adult in good health and CMV-seropositive. DNA of the CDR3: TGTGCCAGCAGTTATACCGGGACTAGCACCGAGCAGTACTTC. Translated: CASSYTGTSTEQYF.